The T cell receptor (beta chain) described here comes from a study of T cells in Graves' hyperthyroidism and ophthalmopathy. Turning to the study itself: Initial diagnosis, before any treatment, was when peripheral blood was collected. Study-level results: Blood also held most thyroid clonotypes expanded beyond 0.001.

Germline lookup yields CDR1 LNHDA and CDR2 SQIVND (reference sequence). The CDR3 covers 15 residues. The V gene end was trimmed by 2 bases and the J gene end by 0 bases; junction bases not matched to a gene: 0. From RNA transcripts, TCR beta CDR3 regions were amplified. The primer set for the first-round RT-PCR of the TCR CDR3 was HTBI. A single record per CDR3 protein comes from TCRdb applying MiXCR to the multiplex PCR reads. Found here are approximately 370,000 distinct CDR3 sequences, 17% of them singletons; the top ten hold around a third. This clonotype was observed many times. Its antigen is as yet unknown. Lactation, pregnancy, other autoimmune disease or uncontrolled infection led to exclusion of patients. Based on clinical symptoms, serum thyroxine and TRAb, thyroid ultrasound and orbital computed tomography, diagnoses were reached.

The TCR was taken from a woman aged 25 to 45 with Graves' hyperthyroidism that later progressed to Graves' ophthalmopathy. Input material: blood. The chain couples TRBV19 to TRBJ2-3, with 9 nucleotides matching TRBD2. This chain's CDR3 is CASSITSGSTDTQYF. DNA for the CDR3: TGTGCCAGTAGTATAACTAGCGGGAGCACAGATACGCAGTATTTT.